This note documents a single T cell receptor (beta chain) sequence. What it binds is not known. Profiling relied on immunoSEQ multiplex PCR, and the TCRdb table lists in-frame clones only, not all of them. The sample has about 140,000 clones; just over 90% are singletons. The CDR3 length is 16 residues. Trimming cost V 5 bases and J 4 bases; bases outside gene matches: 8. Germline V lookup: CDR1 MNHEY, CDR2 SMNVEV (reference sequence). The data belong to a study of T cell responses to AZD1222 COVID-19 vaccine. Whole-study results and caveats: Without day 14 samples, only post-peak T cell repertoires were studied. Spike was spanned by vaccine-associated CD4 TCRs, with dominance at 160-218 and 743-854. Baseline seropositivity occurred in only a handful of AZD1222 recipients. White British ancestry dominated among donors, who included more females, and clonal diversity was possibly underestimated.

This sequence joins TRBV27 and TRBJ2-6; 7 nucleotides align to TRBD2. The source is an adult who received the AZD1222 COVID-19 vaccine. Here the sequenced sample was peripheral blood, taken 28 days after the second AZD1222 dose. The CDR3 spells CASSPLGGSGANVLTF. CDR3 DNA: TGTGCCAGCAGTCCCCTGGGGGGGTCCGGGGCCAACGTCCTGACTTTC. The full variable domain, rest sourced from reference TRBV27 and TRBJ2-6, is EAQVTQNPRYLITVTGKKLTVTCSQNMNHEYMSWYRQDPGLGLRQIYYSMNVEVTDKGDVPEGYKVSRKEKRNFPLILESPSPNQTSLYFCASSPLGGSGANVLTFGAGSRLTVL.